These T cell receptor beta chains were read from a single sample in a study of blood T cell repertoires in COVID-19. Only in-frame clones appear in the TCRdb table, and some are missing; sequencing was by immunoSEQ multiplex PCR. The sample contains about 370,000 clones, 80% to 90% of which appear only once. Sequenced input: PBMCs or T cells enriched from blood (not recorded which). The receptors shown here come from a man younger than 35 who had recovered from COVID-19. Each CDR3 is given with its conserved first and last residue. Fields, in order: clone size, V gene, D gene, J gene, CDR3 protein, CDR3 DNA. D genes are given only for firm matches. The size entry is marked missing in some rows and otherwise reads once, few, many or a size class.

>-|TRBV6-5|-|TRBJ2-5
CASSPLAGETQYF
TGTGCCAGCAGCCCCTTGGCAGGGGAGACCCAGTACTTC
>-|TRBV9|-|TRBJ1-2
CASSVGGGSNPYGYTF
TGTGCCAGCAGCGTAGGGGGGGGATCCAACCCCTATGGCTACACCTTC
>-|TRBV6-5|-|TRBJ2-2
CASKLDTYTGELFF
TGTGCCAGCAAACTGGACACCTACACCGGGGAGCTGTTTTTT
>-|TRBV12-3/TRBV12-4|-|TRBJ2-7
CASSLGGGEQYF
TGTGCCAGCAGCCTCGGGGGAGGCGAGCAGTACTTC
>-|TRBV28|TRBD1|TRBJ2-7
CASSSNRDRVGEQYF
TGTGCCAGCAGTTCGAATCGGGACAGGGTAGGCGAGCAGTACTTC
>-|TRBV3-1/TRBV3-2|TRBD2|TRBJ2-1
CASSHLAGGYNEQFF
TGTGCCAGCAGCCACCTAGCGGGAGGATACAATGAGCAGTTCTTC
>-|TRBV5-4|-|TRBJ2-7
CASSWDTYEQYF
TGTGCCAGCAGCTGGGACACCTACGAGCAGTACTTC
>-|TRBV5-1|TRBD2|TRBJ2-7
CASSRNGLAGGTYEQYF
TGCGCCAGCAGCCGGAACGGACTAGCGGGGGGAACCTACGAGCAGTACTTC
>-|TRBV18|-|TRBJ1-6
CASSPNEVSPLHF
TGTGCCAGCTCCCCTAATGAGGTCTCACCCCTCCACTTT
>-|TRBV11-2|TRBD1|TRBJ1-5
CASSSGGGVYSNQPQHF
TGTGCCAGCAGCTCAGGGGGCGGCGTCTATAGCAATCAGCCCCAGCATTTT
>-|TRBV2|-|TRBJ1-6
CASSESPGYSPLHF
TGTGCCAGCAGCGAAAGCCCCGGGTATTCACCCCTCCACTTT
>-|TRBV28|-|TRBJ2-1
CASSSDWQYNEQFF
TGTGCCAGCAGTTCCGACTGGCAATACAATGAGCAGTTCTTC
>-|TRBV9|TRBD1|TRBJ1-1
CASSVGPEGAGRTEAFF
TGTGCCAGCAGCGTAGGGCCTGAGGGGGCAGGGAGAACTGAAGCTTTCTTT
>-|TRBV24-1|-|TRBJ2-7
CATEGWGEQYF
TGTGCCACCGAGGGATGGGGCGAGCAGTACTTC
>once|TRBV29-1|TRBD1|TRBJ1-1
CSVQGESRAFF
TGCAGCGTTCAGGGGGAATCGCGGGCTTTCTTT
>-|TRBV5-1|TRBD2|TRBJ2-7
CASSLGGAGGLPYF
TGCGCCAGCAGCTTGGGCGGCGCGGGAGGGCTGCCGTACTTC
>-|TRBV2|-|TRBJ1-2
CASIPRSGYGYTF
TGTGCCAGCATACCTCGATCGGGCTATGGCTACACCTTC
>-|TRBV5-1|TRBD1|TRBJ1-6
CASSLDRGGSPLHF
TGCGCCAGCAGCTTGGACAGGGGGGGTTCACCCCTCCACTTT